A selection of T cell receptor beta chains follows, all from one sample in a study of T cells after posttransplantation cyclophosphamide. Sequencing was performed with immunoSEQ multiplex PCR; in TCRdb, only in-frame clones are kept and a portion is missing. Observed in the sample are approximately 15,000 clones, none of them singletons. Sequenced here: PBMCs, sampled after allogeneic stem cell transplant with posttransplant cyclophosphamide. These receptors were collected from a female patient aged 30 to 40 who received an allogeneic stem cell transplant from a related donor, was CMV-positive, and had no GVHD. Some T cells may have come from the graft donor. CDR3s include the opening cysteine and the closing phenylalanine or tryptophan. The D gene is left open where the match is weak. Size is omitted from some rows. Given values are once, few, many or a class for expanded clones.

NA	TRBV28	TRBJ2-3	many	CASSFFRTRSTDTQYF	TGTGCCAGCAGTTTTTTTAGGACTCGTAGCACAGATACGCAGTATTTT
NA	TRBV1	TRBJ2-3	few	CTSSPNLGGVDTQYF	TGCACCAGCAGCCCGAACTTGGGGGGGGTCGATACGCAGTATTTT
TRBD1	TRBV14	TRBJ2-2	many	CASRPTGGRNTGELFF	TGTGCCAGCAGACCGACAGGGGGAAGGAACACCGGGGAGCTGTTTTTT
TRBD2	TRBV27	TRBJ2-7	NA	CASRASGNLVYEQYF	TGTGCCAGCAGGGCTAGCGGGAATTTGGTCTACGAGCAGTACTTC
TRBD2	TRBV5-1	TRBJ2-3	many	CASSLISGGTDTQYF	TGCGCCAGCAGCTTGATAAGCGGGGGCACAGATACGCAGTATTTT
TRBD1	TRBV12-5	TRBJ2-2	many	CASGLVPQGATGELFF	TGTGCTAGTGGTTTGGTCCCCCAGGGGGCGACCGGGGAGCTGTTTTTT
NA	TRBV7-2	TRBJ1-5	many	CASSLARGSNQPQHF	TGTGCCAGCAGCTTAGCGCGGGGTAGCAATCAGCCCCAGCATTTT
TRBD1	TRBV27	TRBJ1-5	many	CASSWDRDQPQHF	TGTGCCAGCAGTTGGGACAGGGATCAGCCCCAGCATTTT
TRBD1	TRBV6-6	TRBJ2-5	many	CASSWGQKETQYF	TGTGCCAGCAGTTGGGGACAGAAAGAGACCCAGTACTTC
NA	TRBV7-9	TRBJ2-7	many	CASSLEVQGMGYEQYF	TGTGCCAGCAGCCTGGAGGTTCAAGGGATGGGCTACGAGCAGTACTTC
NA	TRBV20-1	TRBJ2-1	many	CSDSSYNEQFF	TGCAGTGACAGCTCCTACAATGAGCAGTTCTTC
NA	TRBV5-1	TRBJ2-3	many	CASSYSGGSTDTQYF	TGCGCCAGCAGTTACTCGGGCGGGAGCACAGATACGCAGTATTTT
TRBD2	TRBV15	TRBJ2-4	many	CATSRDSGGTAKNIQYF	TGTGCCACCAGCAGAGATTCGGGGGGGACGGCCAAAAACATTCAGTACTTC
NA	TRBV28	TRBJ1-5	many	CASSLLGVSNQPQHF	TGTGCCAGCAGTTTACTAGGGGTCAGCAATCAGCCCCAGCATTTT
TRBD2	TRBV27	TRBJ2-3	many	CASSLRTSSSSTDTQYF	TGTGCCAGCAGTTTGCGGACTAGCTCCTCTAGCACAGATACGCAGTATTTT
TRBD2	TRBV28	TRBJ2-7	many	CASSPSGRGEQYF	TGTGCCAGCAGTCCTAGCGGGAGAGGCGAGCAGTACTTC
NA	TRBV5-8	TRBJ2-6	many	CASSSGTISGANVLTF	TGTGCCAGCAGCTCCGGGACAATCTCTGGGGCCAACGTCCTGACTTTC
NA	TRBV5-1	TRBJ2-7	many	CASSLGTEQAAEQYF	TGCGCCAGCAGCTTGGGGACAGAACAGGCCGCCGAGCAGTACTTC
NA	TRBV14	TRBJ2-1	many	CASSQEFISWRNEQFF	TGTGCCAGCAGCCAAGAATTTATTAGCTGGCGCAATGAGCAGTTCTTC
TRBD1	TRBV6-4	TRBJ2-2	many	CASSDSGGIAGELFF	TGTGCCAGCAGTGACTCAGGGGGCATCGCCGGGGAGCTGTTTTTT
NA	TRBV7-8	TRBJ1-2	many	CASSLSRAGYTF	TGTGCCAGCAGCTTGAGCAGGGCGGGCTACACCTTC